The 31 T cell receptor beta chains reported below all come from one sample, sequenced in a study of T cell clonality in common variable immunodeficiency. Libraries were prepared by immunoSEQ multiplex PCR; TCRdb keeps only in-frame clonotypes and omits some of them. This sample carries roughly 58,000 clones, none of them present only once. The sample taken for sequencing was peripheral blood mononuclear cells. These receptors came from a person between 18 and 69 years old in good health.

The covered CDR3 bases are TGTGCCAGCAGTTACGGGGGGAGCTCCTACAATGAG. It is translated as CASSYGGSSYNE. From start to end, the CDR3 is CASSYGGSSYNEQFF. The chain carries TRBV6-2 or TRBV6-3 and TRBJ2-1, with TRBD2 as a possible D gene (6 bases). The read finishes 3 residues shy of the CDR3 end, and the germline J gene is used to complete it. CDR3 length: 15 residues. V dropped 2 bases and J dropped 0 bases, with 8 bases sitting between them. Germline CDR1 MNHEY, CDR2 SVGEGT.

This clone was seen many times. The CDR3 end falls 3 residues outside the read, so it is completed with the germline J gene. The V and J genes are TRBV6-1 and TRBJ1-4; no clear D gene. There are 15 residues in the CDR3. Deletions cut 4 bases from V and 3 bases from J, with 12 bases between. CDR1 is MNHNS and CDR2 is SASEGT in the germline V gene. CDR3 loop: CASSARPAANEKLFF. CDR3 DNA, as far as it was read: TGTGCCAGCAGTGCGCGACCAGCGGCTAATGAAAAA.

This clone was seen many times. The CDR3 is cut off 3 residues early in the read; its end comes from the germline J gene. The rearrangement joins TRBV5-1 to TRBJ2-7; 9 bases agree with TRBD1. The germline CDR1 and CDR2 sequences are SGHRS and YFSETQ. V lost 0 bases, J lost 5 bases, and 6 bases stayed unmatched. The CDR3 covers 15 residues. The part of the CDR3 DNA that was read is TGCGCCAGCAGCTTGGGCGGGACAGGGCCGGACGAG. Translation gives CASSLGGTGPDE. The complete CDR3 reads CASSLGGTGPDEQYF.

This clone was recorded at least ten times. The CDR3 end lies 3 residues beyond the end of the read and is filled in from the germline J gene. This chain uses TRBV5-1 with TRBJ2-1; D not resolved. Germline V lookup: CDR1 SGHRS, CDR2 YFSETQ. V lost 3 bases, J lost 4 bases, and 8 bases lay in between. This CDR3 is 13 amino acids long. The CDR3 bases that were read are TGCGCCAGCAGCTCCGGGTTTTACAATGAG. Its protein is CASSSGFYNE. The entire CDR3 protein is CASSSGFYNEQFF.

This clone was found many times. The read comes to an end 3 residues before the CDR3 does, leaving the germline J gene to fill in the end. The chain uses TRBV28 and TRBJ1-3; D unclear. The V gene's germline CDR1 is MDHEN and CDR2 SYDVKM. CDR3 size: 15 residues. V was pared by 4 bases and J by 0 bases, with 10 bases between. CDR3 protein: CASSYTRFSGNTIYF. The CDR3 DNA, read in part, is TGTGCCAGCAGTTACACACGCTTCTCTGGAAACACC.

This clone was seen many times. The CDR3 reads CASSSDSATGELFF. The covered CDR3 bases are TGTGCCAGCAGTTCCGACAGCGCTACCGGGGAG. This rearrangement joins TRBV6-2 or TRBV6-3 to TRBJ2-2; TRBD1 might be the D (5 bases). Coverage ceases 3 residues before the CDR3 finishes, and the germline J gene fills in the end. Germline V CDR1 and CDR2: MNHEY, SVGEGT. The V end was cut by 4 bases, the J end by 5 bases, with 11 bases between. The CDR3 has 14 residues.

This clone was counted at least ten times. The read terminates 3 residues before the CDR3 end, so the remaining end is supplied by the germline J gene. The genes are TRBV19 and TRBJ1-3; D ambiguous. Per the germline V gene, CDR1 is LNHDA and CDR2 is SQIVND (reference sequence). Trimming stripped 0 bases from V and 0 bases from J, with 6 bases between. This CDR3 region has 15 residues. The CDR3 reads CASSIESYSGNTIYF. The CDR3 bases that were read are TGTGCCAGTAGTATAGAATCCTACTCTGGAAACACC.

This clone was counted many times. The missing CDR3 end, 3 residues past where the read stops, is filled in from the germline J gene. The rearrangement uses TRBV5-1 and TRBJ2-5, with a possible D match to TRBD2 (7 bases). The CDR3 runs to 15 residues. The germline V gene encodes CDR1 SGHRS and CDR2 YFSETQ. The ends were cut back, 0 bases at V and 5 bases at J, with 14 bases in the middle. CDR3 bases read: TGCGCCAGCAGCTTGGCCTCCGGCGGGGGCGAGACC. It yields the protein CASSLASGGGET. The CDR3 as a whole reads CASSLASGGGETQYF. Supplemented by reference TRBV5-1 and TRBJ2-5, the full variable domain reads KAGVTQTPRYLIKTRGQQVTLSCSPISGHRSVSWYQQTPGQGLQFLFEYFSETQRNKGNFPGRFSGRQFSNSRSEMNVSTLELGDSALYLCASSLASGGGETQYFGPGTRLLVL.

This clone was seen repeatedly, ten times or more. The CDR3 extends 3 residues past the end of the read, so its final part is completed from the germline J gene. V is TRBV7-2 and J is TRBJ2-7; D may be TRBD2 (5 bases). The CDR3 totals 14 residues. V was shortened by 7 bases and J by 1 base, with 14 bases between the two germline ends. Germline V gives CDR1 SGHTA, CDR2 FQGNSA. CDR3: CASTLGIFSYEQYF. Partial CDR3 DNA: TGTGCCAGCACACTAGGGATATTTTCCTACGAG.

This clone appeared many times. The read is 3 residues too short to cover the CDR3 end, so that end is filled in from the germline J gene. The chain carries TRBV28 and TRBJ2-2; TRBD2 matches at 12 bases. V shed 7 bases, J shed 7 bases, and the junction held 10 bases outside the gene matches. This CDR3 contains 16 residues. Germline V lookup: CDR1 MDHEN, CDR2 SYDVKM. The sequenced part of the CDR3 DNA is TGTGCCAGCACCCTACTAGCGGGAGGTGGTCACGGGGAG. This encodes CASTLLAGGGHGE. The full CDR3 reads CASTLLAGGGHGELFF. Complete variable domain (other parts from reference TRBV28 and TRBJ2-2): DVKVTQSSRYLVKRTGEKVFLECVQDMDHENMFWYRQDPGLGLRLIYFSYDVKMKEKGDIPEGYSVSREKKERFSLILESASTNQTSMYLCASTLLAGGGHGELFFGEGSRLTVL.

This clone was observed at least ten times. The CDR3 goes on 3 residues after the read ends, and that part is filled in from the germline J gene. The chain uses TRBV19 and TRBJ1-4, with a possible D match to TRBD1 (6 bases). The CDR3 is 14 amino acids. Trimming removed 6 bases at V and 0 bases at J, with 8 bases between. CDR1 is LNHDA, CDR2 SQIVND, per germline (reference sequence). The CDR3 here is CASRRTATNEKLFF. Incomplete CDR3 DNA: TGTGCCAGTAGGAGGACAGCAACTAATGAAAAA.

This clone was seen at least ten times. Sequencing ends 3 residues short of the CDR3 end; the germline J gene provides the rest. The chain has TRBV5-1 and TRBJ2-5; 11 positions match TRBD2. V trimming: 4 bases; J trimming: 2 bases; junction bases outside the gene matches: 7. The CDR3 extends over 16 amino acids. The V gene's germline CDR1 is SGHRS and CDR2 YFSETQ. The CDR3: CASSLGLAADQETQYF. The sequenced CDR3 bases are TGCGCCAGCAGCCTGGGACTAGCGGCGGATCAAGAGACC. The full variable domain, its missing parts supplied by reference TRBV5-1 and TRBJ2-5, is KAGVTQTPRYLIKTRGQQVTLSCSPISGHRSVSWYQQTPGQGLQFLFEYFSETQRNKGNFPGRFSGRQFSNSRSEMNVSTLELGDSALYLCASSLGLAADQETQYFGPGTRLLVL.

This clone appeared many times. Read sequence stops 3 residues before the CDR3 end, and the germline J gene provides the missing end. The V and J genes are TRBV28 and TRBJ2-7; 9 positions match TRBD1. CDR3 length: 14 amino acids. In germline, CDR1 is MDHEN, CDR2 SYDVKM. With V trimmed by 2 bases and J by 2 bases, 1 base remained unmatched. The CDR3 loop reads CASSLTGGTYEQYF. CDR3 DNA, as far as it was read: TGTGCCAGCAGTTTAACAGGGGGCACCTACGAG.

In the case of this clone: A much larger clone lies one base from this, so it may be a read error. The CDR3 extends 3 residues past the end of the read, so its final part is completed from the germline J gene. This chain uses TRBV20-1 with TRBJ2-5, with D possibly being TRBD1 (6 bases). This CDR3 comprises 13 residues. The V gene lost 6 bases and the J gene lost 6 bases, with 17 bases spanning the gap. Per germline, CDR1 DFQATT and CDR2 SNEGSKA (reference sequence). CDR3: CSALPGVAQTQYF. The CDR3 bases that were read are TGCAGTGCCCTACCAGGGGTGGCTCAGACC.

This clone was recorded many times. The CDR3 protein is CASSSSGSGAYEQYF. The covered CDR3 bases are TGTGCCAGCAGCTCCTCCGGTAGCGGTGCCTACGAG. The J gene is TRBJ2-7, the V gene TRBV7-2; TRBD2 is a possible D gene (6 bases). The read ends 3 residues shy of where the CDR3 ends; the end is completed using the germline J gene. The CDR3 totals 15 residues. Trimming pared 4 bases from V and 2 bases from J, leaving 15 bases between. Germline values: CDR1 SGHTA, CDR2 FQGNSA.

This clone was seen at least ten times. The CDR3 goes on 3 residues after the read ends, and that part is filled in from the germline J gene. This chain links TRBV6-4 with TRBJ1-2; TRBD1 agrees at 8 bases. The CDR3 is 14 amino acids. The J segment lost 4 bases and the V segment lost 5 bases, leaving 6 bases of the junction unmatched. Germline values: CDR1 MRHNA, CDR2 SNTAGT. The CDR3 here is CASSPGTGIYGYTF. The part of the CDR3 DNA that was read is TGTGCCAGCAGTCCCGGGACAGGCATCTATGGC.

Many counts were recorded for this clone. The CDR3 end falls 3 residues outside the read, so it is completed with the germline J gene. V gene TRBV19 combines with J gene TRBJ1-2; D gene unclear. Germline V CDR1 and CDR2: LNHDA, SQIVND (reference sequence). The V gene lost 2 bases and the J gene lost 1 base, with 5 bases spanning the gap. There are 13 residues in the CDR3. This chain's CDR3 is CASSIYSNYGYTF. CDR3 DNA (partial): TGTGCCAGTAGTATATACAGTAACTATGGC.

The sample holds many counts of this clone. The CDR3 bases that were read are TGCAGTGCTATTTTAGACAGAGCTACCGGGGAG. Translating it yields CSAILDRATGE. The CDR3 reads in full as CSAILDRATGELFF. The genes are TRBV20-1 and TRBJ2-2; possible D gene TRBD1, 5 bases. The sequence runs out 3 residues before the end of the CDR3; the remainder is reconstructed from the germline J gene. Trimming removed 4 bases at V and 5 bases at J, with 14 bases between. CDR3 length equals 14 residues. Germline V gene sequence: CDR1 DFQATT, CDR2 SNEGSKA (reference sequence).

This clone was recorded many times. The read comes to an end 3 residues before the CDR3 does, leaving the germline J gene to fill in the end. Other nucleotide sequences in the sample specify the same CDR3. The rearrangement links TRBV19 to TRBJ2-7; 8 nucleotides agree with TRBD1. Unmatched junction bases numbered 4, after V lost 5 bases and J lost 4 bases. In germline, CDR1 is LNHDA, CDR2 SQIVND (reference sequence). The CDR3 length is 13 residues. Here the CDR3 reads CASSFGQGYEQYF. The sequenced part of the CDR3 DNA is TGTGCCAGTAGTTTCGGACAGGGATACGAG.

This clone was detected many times. The sequence runs out 3 residues before the end of the CDR3; the remainder is reconstructed from the germline J gene. The chain joins TRBV30 to TRBJ1-2; D unclear. Germline values: CDR1 GTSNPN, CDR2 SVGIG (reference sequence). The CDR3 is 13 residues long. V was cut by 5 bases and J by 3 bases, with 13 bases left in between. The covered CDR3 bases are TGTGCCTGGTCTCGGTCTCAGGACTATGGC. This sequence encodes CAWSRSQDYG. The CDR3 reads in full as CAWSRSQDYGYTF.

This clone has at least ten counts. CDR3: CSATQTGFGGELFF. Incomplete CDR3 DNA: TGCAGTGCCACCCAGACAGGGTTCGGCGGGGAG. This rearrangement joins TRBV20-1 to TRBJ2-2; 7 positions agree with TRBD1. The read ends 3 residues shy of where the CDR3 ends; the end is completed using the germline J gene. The ends lost 6 bases at V and 7 bases at J; junction bases unmatched: 11. This CDR3 spans 14 amino acids. Germline lookup yields CDR1 DFQATT and CDR2 SNEGSKA (reference sequence).

Many counts were recorded for this clone. The read is 3 residues too short to cover the CDR3 end, so that end is filled in from the germline J gene. This chain joins TRBV20-1 and TRBJ1-2; TRBD1 agrees at 8 bases. This CDR3 has 14 residues. Germline V gene sequence: CDR1 DFQATT, CDR2 SNEGSKA (reference sequence). Trimming took 5 bases from V and 0 from J; bases not matched to a gene: 5. CDR3 DNA (partial): TGCAGTGCTGGACGGACAGGGTCTAACTATGGC. It specifies CSAGRTGSNYG. The whole CDR3 reads CSAGRTGSNYGYTF.

This clone was detected many times. The CDR3 end lies 3 residues beyond the end of the read and is filled in from the germline J gene. The V gene is TRBV20-1, the J gene TRBJ2-1; 8 bases map to TRBD2. CDR1 and CDR2 (germline): DFQATT, SNEGSKA (reference sequence). Losses at the gene ends were 6 bases for V and 0 bases for J; bases not matched to a gene: 4. The CDR3 has 14 amino acids. This CDR3 reads CSALTSGSYNEQFF. The DNA read from the CDR3 is TGCAGTGCCCTCACTAGCGGCTCCTACAATGAG.

Points on this clone: The read is 3 residues too short to cover the CDR3 end, so that end is filled in from the germline J gene. The chain links TRBV19 to TRBJ1-2; D not certain. This CDR3 contains 13 residues. CDR1 is LNHDA and CDR2 is SQIVND in the germline V gene (reference sequence). The CDR3 loop reads CASAGLAGDDYTF. The sequenced CDR3 bases are TGTGCCAGTGCCGGACTAGCGGGAGATGAC.

In its sample, this clone was seen many times. The read ends 3 residues before the CDR3 terminus; that terminus is restored from the germline J gene. The J gene is TRBJ1-4, the V gene TRBV7-2; TRBD1 matches at 9 bases. V dropped 1 base and J dropped 8; count of bases not matched to a gene: 5. CDR3 length equals 15 residues. Germline V gives CDR1 SGHTA, CDR2 FQGNSA. The covered CDR3 bases are TGTGCCAGCAGCTTAGGGGGGACAGGGAGGGAAAAA. Translating it yields CASSLGGTGREK. In full, the CDR3 is CASSLGGTGREKLFF.

This clone showed up many times. The read is 3 residues too short to cover the CDR3 end, so that end is filled in from the germline J gene. The rearrangement uses TRBV18 and TRBJ2-7; D possibly corresponds to TRBD2 (5 bases). CDR1 and CDR2 (germline): KGHSH, LQKENI. Between the trimmed V and J ends, which lost 6 bases and 6 bases, there was a span of 21 bases. The CDR3 length is 15 residues. CDR3 DNA, as far as it was read: TGTGCCAGCTCCCAAGACTACGTCTCCTCATCCGAG. Its protein product is CASSQDYVSSSE. The full CDR3 is CASSQDYVSSSEQYF.

This clone was seen at least ten times. The read ends 3 residues early relative to the CDR3; the germline J gene fills the gap. V is TRBV19 and J is TRBJ2-2; 8 nucleotides agree with TRBD2. With V trimmed by 3 bases and J by 4 bases, 10 bases remained unmatched. CDR3 length equals 17 residues. Germline V lookup: CDR1 LNHDA, CDR2 SQIVND (reference sequence). CDR3 sequence: CASSIGLGLGGTGELFF. The sequenced CDR3 bases are TGTGCCAGTAGTATCGGGCTGGGACTAGGTGGCACCGGGGAG. The full variable domain, completed using reference TRBV19 and TRBJ2-2, is DGGITQSPKYLFRKEGQNVTLSCEQNLNHDAMYWYRQDPGQGLRLIYYSQIVNDFQKGDIAEGYSVSREKKESFPLTVTSAQKNPTAFYLCASSIGLGLGGTGELFFGEGSRLTVL.

This clone was recorded at least ten times. Read data end 3 residues before the CDR3 end; the end is taken from the germline J gene. This chain uses TRBV9 with TRBJ1-3; D remains unclear. V lost 0 bases and J lost 4, with 14 bases in between. The CDR3 runs to 16 residues. Germline-derived CDR1 and CDR2 are SGDLS and YYNGEE. The chain's CDR3 is CASSVAPELYGNTIYF. The CDR3 DNA, read in part, is TGTGCCAGCAGCGTAGCCCCCGAACTCTACGGAAACACC. The full variable domain, completed using reference TRBV9 and TRBJ1-3, is DSGVTQTPKHLITATGQRVTLRCSPRSGDLSVYWYQQSLDQGLQFLIQYYNGEERAKGNILERFSAQQFPDLHSELNLSSLELGDSALYFCASSVAPELYGNTIYFGEGSWLTVV.

This clone occurred many times. The CDR3 end is not reached by the read, which stops 3 residues before it; the germline J gene fills it in. The chain employs TRBV5-1 and TRBJ2-5, with D tentatively TRBD1 (6 bases). Between the trimmed V and J ends, which lost 0 bases and 5 bases, there was a span of 8 bases. This CDR3 contains 13 residues. Per the germline V gene, CDR1 is SGHRS and CDR2 is YFSETQ. The CDR3 DNA, read in part, is TGCGCCAGCAGCTTGGCAAGGGGGGAGACC. Residues: CASSLARGET. The full CDR3 protein is CASSLARGETQYF.

This clone has ten or more counts. Read sequence stops 3 residues before the CDR3 end, and the germline J gene provides the missing end. The chain carries TRBV12-3 or TRBV12-4 and TRBJ2-3; the D gene is possibly TRBD2 (5 bases). Between the trimmed V and J ends, which lost 3 bases and 3 bases, there was a span of 10 bases. This CDR3 region has 14 residues. The CDR3 bases that were read are TGTGCCAGCAGTTTTTACGGGGATACAGATACG. This codes for CASSFYGDTDT. The entire CDR3 sequence reads CASSFYGDTDTQYF.

This clone was seen at least ten times. The sequenced fragment ends 3 residues before the CDR3 boundary, so the rest is inferred from the germline J gene. The chain uses TRBV7-3 and TRBJ1-6; 8 bases map to TRBD1. J was trimmed by 7 bases and V by 2 bases; bases with no gene match: 4. Germline-derived CDR1 and CDR2 are SGHTA and FQGTGA. This CDR3 spans 15 amino acids. This CDR3 reads CASSLGGQDNSPLHF. Partial CDR3 DNA: TGTGCCAGCAGCTTAGGGGGACAGGACAATTCACCC.